The 3 T cell receptor beta chains below were found in one sample sequenced in a study of blood T cell repertoires in COVID-19 (dated by TCRdb to between 2020 and 2021). Library preparation employed the immunoSEQ multiplex PCR assay. This is the immuneACCESS table as TCRdb keeps it, with only in-frame sequences that have V and J called. A part of the clones is gone; compared with another copy, unresolved V genes explain less than half, and the rest is unexplained. In all, the sample holds 300,000 to 400,000 clones, and roughly 89% of those were seen once. The ten largest account for around 3.5% of the sample. The sequenced sample was peripheral blood. These receptors were obtained from a woman younger than 30 who had recovered from COVID-19.

This chain links TRBV2 with TRBJ1-3, with TRBD1 as a possible D gene (5 bases). Trimming removed 11 bases at V and 6 bases at J, with 11 bases between. The germline gives CDR1 SNHLY, CDR2 FYNNEI. The CDR3 is 11 residues long. The CDR3 nucleotides are TGTGCCGGCACGACAGCAAACACCATATATTTT. Protein: CAGTTANTIYF.

The chain carries TRBV12-5 and TRBJ2-1; 11 bases match TRBD2. The CDR3 consists of 17 residues. V shed 4 bases and J 0 bases; nucleotides not matched to a gene: 5. The germline V gene has CDR1 LGHNT and CDR2 FRNRAP. The CDR3 coding sequence is TGTGCTAGTGGTTCGACTACTAGCGGGAGCTCCTACAATGAGCAGTTCTTC. Protein sequence: CASGSTTSGSSYNEQFF. The full variable domain, its missing parts supplied by reference TRBV12-5 and TRBJ2-1, is DARVTQTPRHKVTEMGQEVTMRCQPILGHNTVFWYRQTMMQGLELLAYFRNRAPLDDSGMPKDRFSAEMPDATLATLKIQPSEPRDSAVYFCASGSTTSGSSYNEQFFGPGTRLTVL.

J is TRBJ2-7 and V is TRBV19, with D unresolved. The CDR3 covers 11 residues. Germline assignment: CDR1 LNHDA and CDR2 SQIVND (reference sequence). With 8 bases removed from V and 4 bases from J, the gap between germline ends came to 9 bases. The CDR3 loop is CASYRVYEQYV. CDR3 DNA sequence: TGTGCCAGTTACAGAGTGTACGAGCAGTACGTC.